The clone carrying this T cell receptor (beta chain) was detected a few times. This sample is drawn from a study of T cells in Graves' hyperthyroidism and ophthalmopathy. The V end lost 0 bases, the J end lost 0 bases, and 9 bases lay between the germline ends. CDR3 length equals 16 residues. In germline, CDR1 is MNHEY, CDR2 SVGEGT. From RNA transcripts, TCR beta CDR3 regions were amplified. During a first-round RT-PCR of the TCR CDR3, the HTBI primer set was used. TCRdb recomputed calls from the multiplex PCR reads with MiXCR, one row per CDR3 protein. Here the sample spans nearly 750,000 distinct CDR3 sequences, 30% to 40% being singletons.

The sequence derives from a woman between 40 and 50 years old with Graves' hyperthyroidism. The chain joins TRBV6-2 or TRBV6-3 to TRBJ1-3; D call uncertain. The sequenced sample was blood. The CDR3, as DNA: TGTGCCAGCAGTTACTCGATGGGTCTCTCTGGAAACACCATATATTTT. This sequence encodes CASSYSMGLSGNTIYF.